Following are 22 T cell receptor beta chains from one sample sequenced in a study of regulatory T cells in long-lasting Graves disease. Time point denoted: newly diagnosed GD, antithyroid drugs for less than 3 months. Extracted RNA from PBMCs served as the source of the TCR library. Construction of TCR beta libraries relied on iRepertoire HTBI primers and on Arm-PCR targeting CDR3 regions. TCRdb ran MiXCR on the multiplex PCR reads and lists one entry per CDR3 protein. The sample consists of some 340,000 distinct CDR3 sequences, 12% of them appearing once. These data were also reused for a study on T cells in Graves' hyperthyroidism and ophthalmopathy.

This specimen was peripheral blood mononuclear cells (PBMCs), taken at new diagnosis, from a patient treated with antithyroid drugs. The source is a woman under 30 with Graves disease.

The gene calls are TRBV4-1 and TRBJ2-5; 8 bases match TRBD2. Unmatched junction bases numbered 11, after V lost 1 base and J lost 7 bases. Germline V lookup: CDR1 MGHRA, CDR2 YSYEKL. The CDR3 runs to 16 residues. The CDR3 is CASSQGFPAGDVTQYF. CDR3 nucleotides: TGCGCCAGCAGCCAAGGGTTTCCAGCGGGAGATGTGACCCAGTACTTC.

This clonotype has only a few counts. The rearrangement joins TRBV6-2 or TRBV6-3 to TRBJ1-4, with a tentative D call TRBD1 (5 bases). V lost 6 bases, J lost 6 bases, and 11 bases lay in between. Germline loops: CDR1 MNHEY, CDR2 SVGEGT. The CDR3 loop spans 13 amino acids. For the CDR3, the DNA is TGTGCCAGCAGCCCGGGGACGTATGAAAAACTGTTTTTT. Protein sequence: CASSPGTYEKLFF.

This clonotype was seen more than once but under ten times. The gene calls are TRBV6-2 or TRBV6-3 and TRBJ2-4; unclear D gene. Per the germline V gene, CDR1 is MNHEY and CDR2 is SVGEGT. The CDR3 sequence is 15 residues long. With 0 bases removed from V and 3 bases from J, the gap between germline ends came to 9 bases. CDR3 amino acids: CASSYSPGSKNIQYF. CDR3 nucleotide sequence: TGTGCCAGCAGTTACTCGCCGGGCAGCAAAAACATTCAGTACTTC.

The chain employs TRBV7-9 and TRBJ2-1, with D possibly matching TRBD1 (6 bases). Germline-derived CDR1 and CDR2 are SEHNR and FQNEAQ (reference sequence). Trimming stripped 11 bases from V and 9 bases from J, with 11 bases between. The CDR3 sequence is 10 residues long. The DNA of the CDR3 is TGTGCCCAGGGGTCCGGTGAGCAGTTCTTC. This translates into CAQGSGEQFF.

About this clonotype itself: Being one base from a much bigger clone, this may be a read error. The chain's CDR3 is CASSPQDYTDTQYF. The CDR3 nucleotides read TGTGCCAGCAGTCCTCAGGACTACACAGATACGCAGTATTTT. The chain uses TRBV6-2 or TRBV6-3 and TRBJ2-3; weak D call: TRBD2 (6 bases). CDR1 MNHEY and CDR2 SVGEGT come from the germline V gene. This CDR3 is 14 amino acids long. V lost 5 bases to trimming and J lost 2 bases, with 11 bases between them.

This clonotype showed up just a few times. A clone one base away is much larger, so this may be a read error. This chain connects TRBV12-3 or TRBV12-4 to TRBJ1-6; D may be TRBD1 (6 bases). CDR3 size: 14 residues. The CDR3 sequence is CASSFLDSNSPPHF. The CDR3 DNA reads as TGTGCCAGCAGTTTTTTGGACAGTAATTCACCCCCCCACTTT.

Turning to this clonotype: With a far larger clone one base away, a read error is the likely cause. The chain recombines TRBV2 with TRBJ2-5, with 8 positions matching TRBD1. The J call could be wrong; TRBJ2-7 is a better fit for the DNA end. Germline assignment: CDR1 SNHLY and CDR2 FYNNEI. The CDR3 length is 17 residues. The CDR3: CASSEYPGQGRSYEQYF. The CDR3 DNA sequence: TGTGCCAGCAGTGAATACCCAGGACAGGGCAGAAGCTACGAGCAGTACTTC.

This clonotype was detected many times. The chain is built from TRBV13 and TRBJ2-1; perhaps TRBD1 as D (5 bases). This CDR3 spans 15 amino acids. Germline V CDR1 and CDR2: PRHDT, FYEKMQ (reference sequence). Trimming cost V 4 bases and J 1 base, with 11 bases left between them. CDR3 amino acids: CASSSSGWSYNEQFF. The CDR3 bases are TGTGCCAGCAGCTCATCAGGGTGGTCCTACAATGAGCAGTTCTTC.

This clonotype showed up many times. The junction does not match germline at one end; this may be a read error. The V gene is TRBV27, the J gene TRBJ2-3; D unresolved. Germline loops: CDR1 MNHEY, CDR2 SMNVEV (reference sequence). The CDR3 extends over 15 amino acids. The DNA of the CDR3 is TGTGCCAGCAGTTTAACTCCTCTCCGCACGGATACGCAGTATTTT. Its translation: CASSLTPLRTDTQYF.

In its sample, this clonotype was seen many times. Written as DNA, the CDR3 is TGTGCCAGCAGTTTGACGGACACGAATGAAAAACTGTTTTTT. Protein sequence: CASSLTDTNEKLFF. The chain has TRBV12-3 or TRBV12-4 and TRBJ1-4; perhaps TRBD1 as D (5 bases). There are 14 residues in the CDR3. The V end lost 3 bases, the J end lost 5 bases, and 10 bases lay between the germline ends.

The chain recombines TRBV12-3 or TRBV12-4 with TRBJ2-5; TRBD2 is a possible D gene (6 bases). This CDR3 comprises 17 residues. The V gene lost 0 bases and the J gene lost 1 base, with 15 bases spanning the gap. The chain's CDR3 is CASSLALAGYRQETQYF. CDR3 DNA sequence: TGTGCCAGCAGTTTAGCTCTCGCGGGGTACCGCCAAGAGACCCAGTACTTC.

This clonotype appeared many times. This chain uses TRBV5-1 with TRBJ1-3, with 7 bases aligning to TRBD1. Germline-derived CDR1 and CDR2 are SGHRS and YFSETQ. The CDR3 runs 15 residues. Losses at the gene ends were 3 bases for V and 4 bases for J; bases not matched to a gene: 7. The CDR3 region is CASSSLPGQGNTIYF. In DNA, the CDR3 is TGCGCCAGCAGCTCACTACCGGGACAGGGAAACACCATATATTTT.

This clonotype came up many times. The rearrangement joins TRBV28 to TRBJ1-1; the match to TRBD1 covers 9 bases. Germline V gene lookup returns CDR1 MDHEN and CDR2 SYDVKM. The CDR3 loop spans 15 amino acids. With 5 bases clipped from V and 1 base from J, the junction kept 5 bases outside the gene matches. CDR3 nucleotide sequence: TGTGCCAGCAGTACCCAGGACAGGGGGAACACTGAAGCTTTCTTT. Its protein product is CASSTQDRGNTEAFF.

At least ten counts were recorded for this clonotype. The gene calls are TRBV18 and TRBJ2-7; the D is unclear. The CDR3 is 14 amino acids. The V gene lost 3 bases and the J gene lost 6 bases, with 15 bases spanning the gap. Germline CDR1 is KGHSH and CDR2 is LQKENI. Here the CDR3 DNA reads TGTGCCAGCTCACCTTACCCTTCCTCCGCCGAGCAGTACTTC. Amino acids: CASSPYPSSAEQYF.

This sequence joins TRBV20-1 and TRBJ2-2; 8 bases agree with TRBD1. CDR1 is DFQATT and CDR2 is SNEGSKA in the germline V gene (reference sequence). The junction had 13 bases not matched to a gene; V was cut back by 4 bases and J by 6 bases. This CDR3 is built from 16 residues. This CDR3 reads CSAKLWDRRRAGELFF. The CDR3 DNA sequence: TGCAGTGCTAAGCTATGGGACAGGAGAAGGGCCGGGGAGCTGTTTTTT.

This clonotype appeared a few times. The genes are TRBV4-3 and TRBJ2-3; D unresolved. Trimming removed 0 bases at V and 0 bases at J, with 7 bases between. Germline CDR1 LGHNA, CDR2 YSLEER. The length of the CDR3 is 15 residues. The CDR3 DNA is TGCGCCAGCAGCCAAGATAGGGTCAGCACAGATACGCAGTATTTT. This sequence encodes CASSQDRVSTDTQYF.

This clonotype was seen ten or more times. The rearrangement links TRBV20-1 to TRBJ2-2; the D is unclear. The V and J ends lost 1 base and 6 bases respectively, with 33 bases between them. Germline-derived CDR1 and CDR2 are DFQATT and SNEGSKA (reference sequence). This CDR3 region has 21 residues. CDR3 coding DNA: TGCAGTGCTAGAGTGGGTGTGATGGTGGCCGCGAAGGAATCAGTTGCCGGGGAGCTGTTTTTT. Amino acid sequence: CSARVGVMVAAKESVAGELFF.

The sample holds many counts of this clonotype. The chain couples TRBV30 to TRBJ2-3, with D possibly matching TRBD2 (6 bases). The germline V and J ends were trimmed by 0 bases and 1 base, with 20 bases remaining between them. The CDR3 loop spans 18 amino acids. Germline CDR1 is GTSNPN and CDR2 is SVGIG (reference sequence). This CDR3 is CAWSVPWPDYHGTDTQYF. In DNA, the CDR3 is TGTGCCTGGAGTGTCCCGTGGCCGGACTACCATGGCACAGATACGCAGTATTTT.

This clonotype showed up many times. V and J are TRBV15 and TRBJ1-1; D is uncertain. The CDR3 spans 13 residues. V lost 0 bases and J lost 3, with 5 bases in between. Germline V gene data show CDR1 as LNHNV and CDR2 as YYDKDF (reference sequence). CDR3 in DNA: TGTGCCACCAGCAGAGATAAGGACACTGAAGCTTTCTTT. This sequence encodes CATSRDKDTEAFF.

This clonotype was recorded many times. The chain links TRBV27 to TRBJ1-1; possible D gene TRBD1, 6 bases. Germline V gives CDR1 MNHEY, CDR2 SMNVEV (reference sequence). This CDR3 has 14 amino acids. V was clipped by 3 bases and J by 5 bases, with 13 bases between them. The CDR3 here is CASSFQGPGTEAFF. The CDR3 DNA reads TGTGCCAGCAGTTTTCAGGGGCCGGGGACTGAAGCTTTCTTT.

This clonotype was detected ten times or more. This sequence joins TRBV9 and TRBJ2-5, with 8 bases matching TRBD2. The CDR3 has 16 amino acids. CDR1 SGDLS and CDR2 YYNGEE come from the germline V gene. The J segment lost 2 bases and the V segment lost 0 bases, leaving 6 bases of the junction unmatched. The DNA of the CDR3 is TGTGCCAGCAGCGTAGGGGTGCGGGGGGATCAAGAGACCCAGTACTTC. It yields the protein CASSVGVRGDQETQYF.

This clonotype has just a few counts. Given a much more abundant clone one base away, this may be a read error. V gene TRBV28 combines with J gene TRBJ1-1, with 8 bases that match TRBD1. The CDR3 loop spans 14 amino acids. Germline CDR1 MDHEN, CDR2 SYDVKM. V lost 3 bases, J lost 4 bases, and 4 bases stayed unmatched. CDR3 sequence reads: CASSLTGEGTEAFF. In DNA form, the CDR3 reads TGTGCCAGCAGTTTGACAGGGGAGGGCACTGAAGCTTTCTTT. The whole variable domain, remainder taken from reference TRBV28 and TRBJ1-1, is DVKVTQSSRYLVKRTGEKVFLECVQDMDHENMFWYRQDPGLGLRLIYFSYDVKMKEKGDIPEGYSVSREKKERFSLILESASTNQTSMYLCASSLTGEGTEAFFGQGTRLTVV.